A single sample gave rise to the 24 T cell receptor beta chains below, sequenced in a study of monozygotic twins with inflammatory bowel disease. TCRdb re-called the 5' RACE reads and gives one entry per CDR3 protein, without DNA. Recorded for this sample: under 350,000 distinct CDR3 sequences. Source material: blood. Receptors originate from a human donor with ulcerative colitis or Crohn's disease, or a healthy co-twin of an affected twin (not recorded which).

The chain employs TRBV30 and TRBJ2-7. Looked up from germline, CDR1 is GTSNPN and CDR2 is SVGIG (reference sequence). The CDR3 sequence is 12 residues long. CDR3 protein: CAWSVSGIEQYF. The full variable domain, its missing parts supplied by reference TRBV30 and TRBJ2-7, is SQTIHQWPATLVQPVGSPLSLECTVEGTSNPNLYWYRQAAGRGLQLLFYSVGIGQISSEVPQNLSASRPQDRQFILSSKKLLLSDSGFYLCAWSVSGIEQYFGPGTRLTVT.

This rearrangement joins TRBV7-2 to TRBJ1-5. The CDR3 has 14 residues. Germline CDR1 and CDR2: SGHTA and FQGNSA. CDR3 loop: CASRLTGFNQPQHF.

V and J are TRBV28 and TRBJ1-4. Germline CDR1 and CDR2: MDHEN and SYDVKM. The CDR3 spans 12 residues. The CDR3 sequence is CASSNREDGLFF.

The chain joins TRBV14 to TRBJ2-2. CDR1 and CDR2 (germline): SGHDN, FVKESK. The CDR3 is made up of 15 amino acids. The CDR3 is CASSQFRANTGELFF.

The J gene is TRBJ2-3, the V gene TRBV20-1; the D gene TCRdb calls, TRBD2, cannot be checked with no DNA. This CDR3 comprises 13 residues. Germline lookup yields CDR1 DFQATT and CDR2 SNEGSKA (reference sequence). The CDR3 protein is CSARTGRADTQYF.

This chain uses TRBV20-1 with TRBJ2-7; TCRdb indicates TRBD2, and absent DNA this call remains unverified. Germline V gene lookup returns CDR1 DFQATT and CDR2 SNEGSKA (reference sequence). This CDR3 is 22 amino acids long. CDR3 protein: CSARDSGSRDGPTSGRWYEQYF.

The CDR3 sequence is CASSYSGWGMDEQYF. The rearrangement uses TRBV6-2 or TRBV6-3 and TRBJ2-7; TCRdb names TRBD1, which stays unverified in the absence of DNA. This CDR3 is built from 15 residues. Germline V gene lookup returns CDR1 MNHEY and CDR2 SVGEGT.

The CDR3: CASTPPGRGEQFF. The gene calls are TRBV5-4 and TRBJ2-1; TCRdb's assignment of TRBD1 cannot be checked, as there is no DNA. There are 13 residues in the CDR3. The germline V gene encodes CDR1 SGHNT and CDR2 YYREEE (reference sequence). The full variable domain, with the rest looked up from reference TRBV5-4 and TRBJ2-1, is ETGVTQSPTHLIKTRGQQVTLRCSSQSGHNTVSWYQQALGQGPQFIFQYYREEENGRGNFPPRFSGLQFPNYSSELNVNALELDDSALYLCASTPPGRGEQFFGPGTRLTVL.

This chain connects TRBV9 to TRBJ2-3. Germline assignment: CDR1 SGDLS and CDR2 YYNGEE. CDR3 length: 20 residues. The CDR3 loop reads CASSASSRNFLKGQFETQYF.

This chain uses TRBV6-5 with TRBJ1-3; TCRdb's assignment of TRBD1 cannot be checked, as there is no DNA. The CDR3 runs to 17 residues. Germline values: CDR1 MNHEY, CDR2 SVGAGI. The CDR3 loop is CASSYAGTGLSGNTIYF.

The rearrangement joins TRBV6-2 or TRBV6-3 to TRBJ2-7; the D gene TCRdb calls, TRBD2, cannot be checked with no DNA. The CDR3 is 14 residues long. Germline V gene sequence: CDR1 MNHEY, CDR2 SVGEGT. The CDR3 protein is CASSWLAGGNKQYF.

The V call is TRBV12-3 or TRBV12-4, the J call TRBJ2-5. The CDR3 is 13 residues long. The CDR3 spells CASSHPMDETQYF.

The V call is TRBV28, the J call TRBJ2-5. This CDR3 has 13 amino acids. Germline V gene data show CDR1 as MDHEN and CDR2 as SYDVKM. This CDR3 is CASSLFAYETQYF.

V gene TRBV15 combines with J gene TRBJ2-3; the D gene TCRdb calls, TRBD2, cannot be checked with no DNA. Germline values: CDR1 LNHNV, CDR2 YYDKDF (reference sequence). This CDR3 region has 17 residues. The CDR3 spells CATSRSSPGPSGDTQYF.

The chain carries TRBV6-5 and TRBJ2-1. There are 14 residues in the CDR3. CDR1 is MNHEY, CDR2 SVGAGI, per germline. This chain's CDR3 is CASSYDGSYNEQFF.

The CDR3 here is CASSSAGSPVYEQYF. The chain couples TRBV6-5 to TRBJ2-7; lacking DNA, the TRBD2 call made by TCRdb goes unchecked. The CDR3 is 15 residues long. Germline lookup yields CDR1 MNHEY and CDR2 SVGAGI.

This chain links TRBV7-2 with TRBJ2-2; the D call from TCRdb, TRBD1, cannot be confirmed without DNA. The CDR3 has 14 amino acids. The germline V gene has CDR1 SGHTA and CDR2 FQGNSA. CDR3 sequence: CASSLTGETGELFF.

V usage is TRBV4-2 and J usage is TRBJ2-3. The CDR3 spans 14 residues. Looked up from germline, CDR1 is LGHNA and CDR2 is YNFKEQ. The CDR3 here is CASSQDFGVDTQYF.

The CDR3 reads CASRPTGASYKQYF. This chain uses TRBV3-1 with TRBJ2-7; the TCRdb call, TRBD1, lacks DNA for checking. This CDR3 comprises 14 residues. Per germline, CDR1 LGHDT and CDR2 YNNKEL (reference sequence).

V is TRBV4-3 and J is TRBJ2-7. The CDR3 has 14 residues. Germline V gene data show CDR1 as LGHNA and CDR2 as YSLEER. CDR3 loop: CASSQEVLRYEQYF.

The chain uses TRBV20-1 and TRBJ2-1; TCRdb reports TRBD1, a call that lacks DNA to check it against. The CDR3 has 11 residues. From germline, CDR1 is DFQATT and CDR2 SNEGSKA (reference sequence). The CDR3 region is CSAAPRSRKFF.

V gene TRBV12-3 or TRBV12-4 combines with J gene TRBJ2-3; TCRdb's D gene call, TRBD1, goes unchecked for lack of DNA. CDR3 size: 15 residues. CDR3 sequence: CASRSQGISTDTQYF.

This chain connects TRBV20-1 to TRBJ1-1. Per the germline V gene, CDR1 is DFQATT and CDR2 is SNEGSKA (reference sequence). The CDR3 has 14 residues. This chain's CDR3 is CSARDRRWRTEAFF.

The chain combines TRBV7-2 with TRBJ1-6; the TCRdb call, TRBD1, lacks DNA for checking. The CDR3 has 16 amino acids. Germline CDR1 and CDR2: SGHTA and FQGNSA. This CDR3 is CASSMTGSSYNSPLHF.